This TCR beta chain was recorded in a study of cytomegalovirus exposure and HLA in healthy donors. Comments on this clone: Its antigen is as yet unknown.

Primers: 60 Vbeta forward and 13 Jbeta reverse. Using immunoSEQ multiplex PCR, the repertoire was profiled, and TCRdb retains in-frame clones only, with some absent. The sample lists 75,000 to 95,000 clones, around 66% seen once, with roughly 3.9% in the top ten. Trimming left V 0 bases short and J 3 bases short, with 9 bases between. The CDR3 runs to 14 residues. The germline V gene encodes CDR1 PRHDT and CDR2 FYEKMQ (reference sequence). Study findings and constraints: Certain indistinguishable V segments, among them TRBV6-2 and TRBV6-3, were excluded. Donor immune exposure was known only as CMV serostatus.

Sequencing input: PBMCs. The chain uses TRBV13 and TRBJ2-7; no clear D. The sequence derives from a man between 25 and 39 years old in good health and CMV-seronegative. In DNA form, the CDR3 reads TGTGCCAGCAGCTTAGGGGCAGGCGACTACGAGCAGTACTTC. This sequence encodes CASSLGAGDYEQYF.